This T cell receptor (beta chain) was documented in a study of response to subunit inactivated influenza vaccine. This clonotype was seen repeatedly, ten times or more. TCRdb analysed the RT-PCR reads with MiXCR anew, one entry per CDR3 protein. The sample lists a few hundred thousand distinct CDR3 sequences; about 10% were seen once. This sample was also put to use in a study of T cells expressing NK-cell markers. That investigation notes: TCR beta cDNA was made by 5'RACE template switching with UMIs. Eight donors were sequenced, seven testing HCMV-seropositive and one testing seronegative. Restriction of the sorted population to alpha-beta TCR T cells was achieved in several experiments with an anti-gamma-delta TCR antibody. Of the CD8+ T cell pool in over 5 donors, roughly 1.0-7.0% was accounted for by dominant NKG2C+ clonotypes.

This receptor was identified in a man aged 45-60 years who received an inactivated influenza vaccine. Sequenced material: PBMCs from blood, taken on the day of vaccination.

The CDR3 reads CSARDHMQGEAFF. The CDR3 DNA sequence: TGCAGTGCTAGAGATCATATGCAGGGCGAAGCTTTCTTT. This chain connects TRBV20-1 to TRBJ1-1, with a weak D call TRBD1 (5 bases). The V and J ends lost 0 bases and 8 bases respectively, with 13 bases between them. The V gene's germline CDR1 is DFQATT and CDR2 SNEGSKA (reference sequence). The length of the CDR3 is 13 residues.